This is a list of T cell receptor beta chains from one sample in a study of T cell responses to AZD1222 COVID-19 vaccine. Clones were sequenced by immunoSEQ multiplex PCR, and TCRdb holds only the in-frame ones, with some missing. Of about 81,000 clones listed, around 93% are singletons. The specimen comprised peripheral blood, sampled 28 days after the second AZD1222 dose. All receptors come from an adult who received the AZD1222 COVID-19 vaccine. Both conserved end residues are part of each CDR3. A D gene is named only where the DNA matches it firmly. The size entry is marked missing in some rows and otherwise reads once, few, many or a size class.

TRBJ2-3 . TRBV7-2 . TGTGCCAGCAGCTTAGGTAGGGTTCCAGATACGCAGTATTTT CASSLGRVPDTQYF
TRBJ2-1 . TRBV28 TRBD2 TGTGCCAGTTCTCCTAGCGGAGGCTACAATGAGCAGTTCTTC CASSPSGGYNEQFF
TRBJ2-7 . TRBV15 TRBD2 TGTGCCACCAGCAGAGACGGACTAGCGGGACACCACGAGCAGTACTTC CATSRDGLAGHHEQYF
TRBJ1-5 . TRBV28 . TGTGCCAGCAGTTCCCAAACCGCCAGATGGAATCAGCCCCAGCATTTT CASSSQTARWNQPQHF
TRBJ2-7 . TRBV3-1/TRBV3-2 TRBD1 TGTGCCAGCAGTCGCCCCGGGACAGGGGGCTACGAGCAGTACTTC CASSRPGTGGYEQYF
TRBJ2-5 . TRBV20-1 TRBD2 TGCAGTGCTAGTACCGGGACTAGGGGGGAGACCCAGTACTTC CSASTGTRGETQYF
TRBJ1-3 few TRBV2 . TGTGCCAGCAGCGTCGACGGAGGCTCTGGAAACACCATATATTTT CASSVDGGSGNTIYF
TRBJ1-6 once TRBV18 . TGTGCCAGCTCACCGTTTGGGGGGGACCCCGATAATTCACCCCTCCACTTT CASSPFGGDPDNSPLHF
TRBJ2-1 . TRBV7-3 . TGTGCCAGCAGCTTAACGGGGGACCACTACAATGAGCAGTTCTTC CASSLTGDHYNEQFF
TRBJ2-5 . TRBV6-5 . TGTGCCAGCAGTTACGATCCCGGGAGTCCGAAGACCCAGTACTTC CASSYDPGSPKTQYF
TRBJ2-3 . TRBV6-5 TRBD1 TGTGCCAGCAGCCCCGGGACAGGGGGCACAGATACGCAGTATTTT CASSPGTGGTDTQYF
TRBJ2-7 . TRBV30 . TGTGCCTGGAGTGCAGGGGTCGAGCAGTACTTC CAWSAGVEQYF
TRBJ1-1 few TRBV6-5 TRBD1 TGTGCCAGCAGTTCTCGGACAGGGTGGACTGAAGCTTTCTTT CASSSRTGWTEAFF
TRBJ1-1 once TRBV5-5 . TGTGCCAGCAGCTTGAGTCAGTTACCTAACACTGAAGCTTTCTTT CASSLSQLPNTEAFF
TRBJ2-7 . TRBV3-1/TRBV3-2 . TGTGCCAGCAGCCAAGCAGCTGGGGGAAAGACCTACGAGCAGTACTTC CASSQAAGGKTYEQYF
TRBJ2-2 once TRBV6-4 . TGTGCCAGCAGTGACTCCCCGGACTGGCGGCACACCGGGGAGCTGTTTTTT CASSDSPDWRHTGELFF
TRBJ1-1 few TRBV7-2 . TGTGCCAGCAGCTTTCGTTCCGGCGGGGCTGAAGCTTTCTTT CASSFRSGGAEAFF
TRBJ1-1 . TRBV3-1/TRBV3-2 . TGTGCCAGCAGCCAGGAGGGTTACACTGAAGCTTTCTTT CASSQEGYTEAFF
TRBJ2-7 . TRBV6-5 TRBD2 TGTGCCACCGCGATGCGTAGCGGGAGTATCTACGAGCAGTACTTC CATAMRSGSIYEQYF
TRBJ2-7 . TRBV7-9 TRBD2 TGTGCCAGCACCCTGGGGGAGGGTCCCTCCTACGAGCAGTACTTC CASTLGEGPSYEQYF
TRBJ2-1 once TRBV20-1 . TGCAGTGCTAAGGGATACAATGAGCAGTTCTTC CSAKGYNEQFF
TRBJ1-5 . TRBV4-1 . TGCGCCAGCAGCCAAGACACCTCCTCCCAATCGCCCCAGCATTTT CASSQDTSSQSPQHF
TRBJ1-1 . TRBV6-5 . TGTGCCAGCAGCGGACAAATGAACACTGAAGCTTTCTTT CASSGQMNTEAFF
TRBJ2-7 . TRBV4-1 . TGCGCCAGCAGCCAAGATGTCAGCTGGGAGCAGTACTTC CASSQDVSWEQYF